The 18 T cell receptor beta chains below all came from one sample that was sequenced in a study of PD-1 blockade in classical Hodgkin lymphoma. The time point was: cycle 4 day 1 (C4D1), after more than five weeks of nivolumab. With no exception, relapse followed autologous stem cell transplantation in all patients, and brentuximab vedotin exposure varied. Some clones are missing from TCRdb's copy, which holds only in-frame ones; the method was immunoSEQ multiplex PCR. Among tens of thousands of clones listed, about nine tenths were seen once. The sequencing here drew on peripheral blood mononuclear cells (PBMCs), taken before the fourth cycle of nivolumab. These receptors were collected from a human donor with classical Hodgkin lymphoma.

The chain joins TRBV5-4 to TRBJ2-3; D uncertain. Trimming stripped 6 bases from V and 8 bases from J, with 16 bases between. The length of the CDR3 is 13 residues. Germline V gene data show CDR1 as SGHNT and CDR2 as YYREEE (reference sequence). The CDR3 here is CASTTLDLATQYF. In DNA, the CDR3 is TGTGCCAGCACCACCCTAGACTTGGCTACGCAGTATTTT.

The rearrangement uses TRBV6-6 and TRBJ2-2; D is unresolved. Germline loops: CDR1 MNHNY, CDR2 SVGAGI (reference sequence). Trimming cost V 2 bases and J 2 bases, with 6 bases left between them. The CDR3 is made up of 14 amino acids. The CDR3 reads CASSYRVNTGELFF. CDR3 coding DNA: TGTGCCAGCAGTTACAGGGTCAACACCGGGGAGCTGTTTTTT.

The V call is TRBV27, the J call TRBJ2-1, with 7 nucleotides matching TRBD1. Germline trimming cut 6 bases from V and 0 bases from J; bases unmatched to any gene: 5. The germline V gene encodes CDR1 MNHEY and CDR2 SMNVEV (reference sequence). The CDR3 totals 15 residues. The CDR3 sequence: CASSPTGSSYNEQFF. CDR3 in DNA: TGTGCCAGCAGCCCGACAGGGAGCTCCTACAATGAGCAGTTCTTC.

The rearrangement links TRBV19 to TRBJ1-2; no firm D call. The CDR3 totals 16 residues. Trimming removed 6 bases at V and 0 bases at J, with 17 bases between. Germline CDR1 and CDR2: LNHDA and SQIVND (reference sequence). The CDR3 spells CASSPSPGITNYGYTF. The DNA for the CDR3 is TGTGCCAGTAGCCCTAGTCCGGGAATAACTAACTATGGCTACACCTTC.

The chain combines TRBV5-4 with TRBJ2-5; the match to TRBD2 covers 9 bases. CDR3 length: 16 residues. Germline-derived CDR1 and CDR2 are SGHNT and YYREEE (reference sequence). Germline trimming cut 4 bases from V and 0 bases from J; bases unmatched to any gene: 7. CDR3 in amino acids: CASSPPSGAYQETQYF. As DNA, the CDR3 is TGTGCCAGCAGCCCTCCTAGCGGGGCGTACCAAGAGACCCAGTACTTC.

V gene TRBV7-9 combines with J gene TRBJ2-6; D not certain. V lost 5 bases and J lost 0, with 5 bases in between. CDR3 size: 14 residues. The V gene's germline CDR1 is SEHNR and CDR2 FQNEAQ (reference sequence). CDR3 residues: CASSRFSGANVLTF. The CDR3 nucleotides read TGTGCCAGCAGCCGCTTCTCTGGGGCCAACGTCCTGACTTTC. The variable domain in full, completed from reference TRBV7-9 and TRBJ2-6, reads DTGVSQNPRHKITKRGQNVTFRCDPISEHNRLYWYRQTLGQGPEFLTYFQNEAQLEKSRLLSDRFSAERPKGSFSTLEIQRTEQGDSAMYLCASSRFSGANVLTFGAGSRLTVL.

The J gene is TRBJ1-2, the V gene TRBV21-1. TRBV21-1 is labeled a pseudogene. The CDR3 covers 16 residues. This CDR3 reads CASSKVLQGLGYGYTF. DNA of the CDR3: TGTGCCAGCAGCAAAGTGCTACAGGGACTCGGCTATGGCTACACCTTC.

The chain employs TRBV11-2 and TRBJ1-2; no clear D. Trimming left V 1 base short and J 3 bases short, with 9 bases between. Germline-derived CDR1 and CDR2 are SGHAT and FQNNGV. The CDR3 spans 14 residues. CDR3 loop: CASSLAGEHYGYTF. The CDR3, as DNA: TGTGCCAGCAGCTTAGCTGGGGAACACTATGGCTACACCTTC.

In DNA form, the CDR3 reads TGTGCCTGGAAGCGACAGGCGAGCGAAAAACTGTTTTTT. Amino acid sequence: CAWKRQASEKLFF. This sequence joins TRBV30 and TRBJ1-4; D is possibly TRBD1 (6 bases). V lost 4 bases, J lost 8 bases, and 14 bases lay in between. From germline, CDR1 is GTSNPN and CDR2 SVGIG (reference sequence). The CDR3 has 13 amino acids. The variable domain in full, completed from reference TRBV30 and TRBJ1-4, reads SQTIHQWPATLVQPVGSPLSLECTVEGTSNPNLYWYRQAAGRGLQLLFYSVGIGQISSEVPQNLSASRPQDRQFILSSKKLLLSDSGFYLCAWKRQASEKLFFGSGTQLSVL.

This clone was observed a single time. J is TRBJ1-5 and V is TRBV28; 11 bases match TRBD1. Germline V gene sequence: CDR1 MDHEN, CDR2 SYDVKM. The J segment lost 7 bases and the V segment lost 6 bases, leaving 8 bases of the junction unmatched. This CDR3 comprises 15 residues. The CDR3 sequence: CASSYRDRGFQPQHF. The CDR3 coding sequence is TGTGCCAGCAGCTACCGGGACAGGGGGTTCCAGCCCCAGCATTTT.

The CDR3 sequence is CASSLIARGVGEQYF. CDR3 DNA: TGTGCCAGCAGCCTCATTGCCCGGGGGGTGGGCGAGCAGTACTTC. The rearrangement links TRBV27 to TRBJ2-7, with 7 bases aligning to TRBD2. The germline V gene has CDR1 MNHEY and CDR2 SMNVEV (reference sequence). This CDR3 has 15 amino acids. J gave up 6 bases and V 6 bases, and 14 bases lay outside the gene matches.

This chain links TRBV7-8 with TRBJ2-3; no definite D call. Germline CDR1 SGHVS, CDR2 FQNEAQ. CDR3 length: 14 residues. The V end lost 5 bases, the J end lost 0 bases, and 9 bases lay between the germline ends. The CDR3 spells CASSHIVSTDTQYF. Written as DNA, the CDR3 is TGTGCCAGCAGCCATATAGTAAGCACAGATACGCAGTATTTT.

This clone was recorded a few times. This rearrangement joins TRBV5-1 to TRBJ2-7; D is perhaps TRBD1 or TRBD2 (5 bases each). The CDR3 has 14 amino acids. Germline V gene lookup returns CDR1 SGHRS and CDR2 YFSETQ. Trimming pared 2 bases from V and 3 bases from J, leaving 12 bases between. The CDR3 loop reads CASSFGTDIYEQYF. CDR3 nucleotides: TGCGCCAGCAGCTTTGGGACCGACATCTACGAGCAGTACTTC.

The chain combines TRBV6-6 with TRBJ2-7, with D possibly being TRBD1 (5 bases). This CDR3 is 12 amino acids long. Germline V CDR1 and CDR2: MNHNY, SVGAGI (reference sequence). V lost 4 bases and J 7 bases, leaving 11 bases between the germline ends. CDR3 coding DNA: TGTGCCAGCAGTTCGCCGAAGGGGGAGCAGTACTTC. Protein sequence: CASSSPKGEQYF.

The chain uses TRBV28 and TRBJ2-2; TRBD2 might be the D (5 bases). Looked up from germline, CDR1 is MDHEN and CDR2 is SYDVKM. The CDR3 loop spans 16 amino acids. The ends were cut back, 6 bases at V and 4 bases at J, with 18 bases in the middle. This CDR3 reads CASRPLDGRGTGELFF. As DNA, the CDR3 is TGTGCCAGCAGACCCCTTGACGGCCGGGGCACCGGGGAGCTGTTTTTT.

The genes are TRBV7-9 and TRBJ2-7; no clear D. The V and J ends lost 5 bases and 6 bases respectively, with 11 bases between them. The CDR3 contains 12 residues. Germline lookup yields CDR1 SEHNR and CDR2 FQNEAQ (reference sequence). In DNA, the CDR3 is TGTGCCAGCAGCCGGCCGGCTGGCGAGCAGTACTTC. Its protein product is CASSRPAGEQYF.

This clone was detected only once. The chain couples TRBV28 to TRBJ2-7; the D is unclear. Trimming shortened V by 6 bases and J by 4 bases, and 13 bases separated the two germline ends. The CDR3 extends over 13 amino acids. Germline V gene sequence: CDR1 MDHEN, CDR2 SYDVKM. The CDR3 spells CASRPPGWYEQYF. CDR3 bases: TGTGCCAGCAGGCCGCCCGGGTGGTACGAGCAGTACTTC. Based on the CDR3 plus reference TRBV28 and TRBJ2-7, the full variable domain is DVKVTQSSRYLVKRTGEKVFLECVQDMDHENMFWYRQDPGLGLRLIYFSYDVKMKEKGDIPEGYSVSREKKERFSLILESASTNQTSMYLCASRPPGWYEQYFGPGTRLTVT.

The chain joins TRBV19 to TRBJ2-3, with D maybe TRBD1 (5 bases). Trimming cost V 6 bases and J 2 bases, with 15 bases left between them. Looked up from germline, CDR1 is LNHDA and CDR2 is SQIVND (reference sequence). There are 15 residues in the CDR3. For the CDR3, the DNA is TGTGCCAGTAGCCCCACAGGCCCCGACACAGATACGCAGTATTTT. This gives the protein CASSPTGPDTDTQYF.